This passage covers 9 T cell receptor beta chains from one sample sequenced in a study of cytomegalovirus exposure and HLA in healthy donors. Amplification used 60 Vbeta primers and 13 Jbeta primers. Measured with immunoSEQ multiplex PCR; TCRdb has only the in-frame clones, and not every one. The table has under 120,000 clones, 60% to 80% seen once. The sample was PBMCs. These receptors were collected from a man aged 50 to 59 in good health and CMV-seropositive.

The CDR3 DNA is TGTGCCAGCAGTTTTCGGGACTCCTACAATGAGCAGTTCTTC. This sequence encodes CASSFRDSYNEQFF. The rearrangement uses TRBV27 and TRBJ2-1; tentatively, D is TRBD2 (5 bases). The CDR3 spans 14 residues. CDR1 is MNHEY and CDR2 is SMNVEV in the germline V gene (reference sequence). The ends were cut back, 3 bases at V and 0 bases at J, with 6 bases in the middle.

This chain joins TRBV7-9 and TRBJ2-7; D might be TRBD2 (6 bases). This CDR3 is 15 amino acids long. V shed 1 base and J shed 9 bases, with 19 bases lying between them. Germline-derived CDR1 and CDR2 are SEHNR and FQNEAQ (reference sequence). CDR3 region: CASSLVGGGYGAQYF. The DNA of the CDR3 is TGTGCCAGCAGCTTAGTAGGTGGGGGGTACGGGGCGCAGTACTTC.

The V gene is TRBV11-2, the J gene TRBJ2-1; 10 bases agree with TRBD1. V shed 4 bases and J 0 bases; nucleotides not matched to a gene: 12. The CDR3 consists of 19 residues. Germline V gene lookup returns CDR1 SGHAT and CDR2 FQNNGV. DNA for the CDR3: TGTGCCAGCAGCTCGGTCGGGACAGGGGCGATTCTCTCCTACAATGAGCAGTTCTTC. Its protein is CASSSVGTGAILSYNEQFF.

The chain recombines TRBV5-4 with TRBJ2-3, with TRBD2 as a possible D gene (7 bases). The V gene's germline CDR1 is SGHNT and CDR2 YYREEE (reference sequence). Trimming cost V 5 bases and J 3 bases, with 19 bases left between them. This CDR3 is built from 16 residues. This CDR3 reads CASRATGGLMTDTQYF. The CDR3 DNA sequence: TGTGCCAGCAGGGCTACGGGGGGCCTAATGACAGATACGCAGTATTTT.

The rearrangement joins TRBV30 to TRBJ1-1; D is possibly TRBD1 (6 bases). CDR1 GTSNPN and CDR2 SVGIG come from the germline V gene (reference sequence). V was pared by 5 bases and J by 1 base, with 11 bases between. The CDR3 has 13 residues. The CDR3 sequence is CAWGQNSNTEAFF. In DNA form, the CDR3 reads TGTGCCTGGGGACAGAACTCGAACACTGAAGCTTTCTTT.

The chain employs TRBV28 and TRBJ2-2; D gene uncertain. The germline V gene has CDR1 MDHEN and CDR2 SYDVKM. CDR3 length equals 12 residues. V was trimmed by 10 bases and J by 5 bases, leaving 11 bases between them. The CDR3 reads CATHLGTGELFF. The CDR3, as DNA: TGTGCCACCCACCTCGGGACCGGGGAGCTGTTTTTT.

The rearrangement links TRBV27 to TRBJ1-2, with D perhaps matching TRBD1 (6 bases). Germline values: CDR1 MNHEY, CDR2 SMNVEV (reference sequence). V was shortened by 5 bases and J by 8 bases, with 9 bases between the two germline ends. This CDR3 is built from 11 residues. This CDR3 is CASSPDRGYTF. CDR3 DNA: TGTGCCAGCAGTCCTGACAGGGGCTACACCTTC.

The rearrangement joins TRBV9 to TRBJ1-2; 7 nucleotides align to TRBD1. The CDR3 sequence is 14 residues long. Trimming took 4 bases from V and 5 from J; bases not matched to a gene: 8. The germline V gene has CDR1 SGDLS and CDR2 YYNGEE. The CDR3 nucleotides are TGTGCCAGCAGCCGAACACAGGGGCGATATGGCTACACCTTC. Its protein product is CASSRTQGRYGYTF.

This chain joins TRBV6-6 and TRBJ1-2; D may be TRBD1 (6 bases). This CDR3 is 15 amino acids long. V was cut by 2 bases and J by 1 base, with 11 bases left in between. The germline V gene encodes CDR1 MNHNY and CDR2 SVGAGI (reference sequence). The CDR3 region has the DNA TGTGCCAGCAGTTACCGACAGGTCCATAACTATGGCTACACCTTC. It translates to CASSYRQVHNYGYTF.